The next 25 T cell receptor beta chains were all read from a single sample in a study of vaccination effects on CD4 cells after COVID-19. Sequencing followed a ViraFEST assay step that expanded antigen-specific CD4+ T cells with viral peptide pools. Isolating CD4+ T cells followed less than 11 days of culture. None of these healthy vaccinees had been infected with SARS-CoV-2 before vaccination. Data came from immunoSEQ multiplex PCR; TCRdb stores just in-frame clones and leaves some out. The sample has roughly 50,000 clones; more than 70% are singletons. The antigens of these receptors remain unknown. This sample comprised CD4+ T cells from PBMCs cultured with HCoV-OC43 spike peptides, obtained before COVID-19 vaccination. The subset denotes: HCoV-OC43 spike overlapping peptide pool stimulation. These receptors originate from a human donor who received a COVID-19 vaccine.

V usage is TRBV6-5 and J usage is TRBJ1-1, with no clear D. Per germline, CDR1 MNHEY and CDR2 SVGAGI. Trimming pared 7 bases from V and 6 bases from J, leaving 15 bases between. The CDR3 contains 13 residues. CDR3 loop: CASKHPSSAEAFF. The DNA of the CDR3 is TGTGCCAGCAAACACCCTTCTTCCGCTGAAGCTTTCTTT.

The rearrangement joins TRBV2 to TRBJ1-3, with D maybe TRBD1 (6 bases). The germline V gene has CDR1 SNHLY and CDR2 FYNNEI. Trimming removed 7 bases from V and 0 bases from J, with 13 bases in between. The CDR3 extends over 15 amino acids. CDR3 DNA: TGTGCCAGCACTTCGACACAGGGCTCTGGAAACACCATATATTTT. Protein sequence: CASTSTQGSGNTIYF.

V is TRBV6-2 or TRBV6-3 and J is TRBJ2-4, with 7 bases that match TRBD2. V shed 6 bases, J shed 4 bases, and the junction held 3 bases outside the gene matches. This CDR3 is built from 13 residues. Germline loops: CDR1 MNHEY, CDR2 SVGEGT. In DNA, the CDR3 is TGTGCCAGCAGCCGGGGGGAGAAAAACATTCAGTACTTC. Translated, it gives CASSRGEKNIQYF.

The chain uses TRBV7-2 and TRBJ2-5; 7 bases align to TRBD2. From germline, CDR1 is SGHTA and CDR2 FQGNSA. The trim removed 7 bases at V and 5 bases at J, leaving 10 bases unmatched. This CDR3 contains 14 residues. CDR3 DNA: TGTGCCAGCACCCGCGGGGGATCAGGGGAGACCCAGTACTTC. This sequence encodes CASTRGGSGETQYF.

The chain uses TRBV2 and TRBJ1-5; D uncertain. V was pared by 6 bases and J by 1 base, with 10 bases between. The germline gives CDR1 SNHLY, CDR2 FYNNEI. The CDR3 spans 14 residues. In DNA form, the CDR3 reads TGTGCCAGCAGGCAAGACAACAGCAATCAGCCCCAGCATTTT. Translated, it gives CASRQDNSNQPQHF. The full variable domain, rest sourced from reference TRBV2 and TRBJ1-5, is EPEVTQTPSHQVTQMGQEVILRCVPISNHLYFYWYRQILGQKVEFLVSFYNNEISEKSEIFDDQFSVERPDGSNFTLKIRSTKLEDSAMYFCASRQDNSNQPQHFGDGTRLSIL.

This rearrangement joins TRBV18 to TRBJ2-3; TRBD1 matches 8 bases. The V segment lost 6 bases and the J segment 6 bases; nucleotides outside the gene matches: 5. The CDR3 runs 13 residues. Germline V gene sequence: CDR1 KGHSH, CDR2 LQKENI. For the CDR3, the DNA is TGTGCCAGCTCTTCACAGGGGGGCGATACGCAGTATTTT. This encodes CASSSQGGDTQYF.

The chain recombines TRBV5-1 with TRBJ2-1; TRBD1 matches 8 bases. Trimming cost V 4 bases and J 5 bases; bases outside gene matches: 8. Germline V gene lookup returns CDR1 SGHRS and CDR2 YFSETQ. The CDR3 has 15 amino acids. DNA of the CDR3: TGCGCCAGCAGCCCCCGGGACAGGTTAAACAATGAGCAGTTCTTC. As protein: CASSPRDRLNNEQFF.

V and J are TRBV6-5 and TRBJ1-1; no reliable D call. V lost 9 bases and J 1 base, leaving 12 bases between the germline ends. This CDR3 is 13 amino acids long. CDR1 and CDR2 from the germline V gene are MNHEY and SVGAGI. The chain's CDR3 is CASTGSPNTEAFF. DNA of the CDR3: TGTGCCAGTACCGGGTCACCGAACACTGAAGCTTTCTTT.

The J gene is TRBJ1-5, the V gene TRBV28, with a weak D call TRBD1 (5 bases). In germline, CDR1 is MDHEN, CDR2 SYDVKM. CDR3 length: 18 amino acids. The ends were cut back, 6 bases at V and 6 bases at J, with 27 bases in the middle. This chain's CDR3 is CASSGLSETGFGLQPQHF. CDR3 sequence (DNA): TGTGCCAGCAGCGGATTATCTGAAACAGGTTTTGGGCTTCAGCCCCAGCATTTT.

The chain uses TRBV7-8 and TRBJ2-1, with D unresolved. Trimming removed 1 base from V and 1 base from J, with 8 bases in between. CDR3 size: 15 residues. Germline CDR1 SGHVS, CDR2 FQNEAQ. CDR3 bases: TGTGCCAGCAGCTTAGTGTCCGGATCCTACAATGAGCAGTTCTTC. This codes for CASSLVSGSYNEQFF.

The CDR3 DNA is TGTGCCAGCAGCCCCCGGACGAAAGGCACAGATACGCAGTATTTT. Protein: CASSPRTKGTDTQYF. The gene calls are TRBV7-9 and TRBJ2-3, with no clear D. The CDR3 is made up of 15 amino acids. V shed 5 bases and J shed 1 base, with 13 bases lying between them. Germline V lookup: CDR1 SEHNR, CDR2 FQNEAQ (reference sequence).

This chain joins TRBV10-3 and TRBJ1-1; the D gene is possibly TRBD1 (6 bases). The V gene lost 2 bases and the J gene lost 3 bases, with 7 bases spanning the gap. The CDR3 runs to 13 residues. The germline V gene has CDR1 ENHRY and CDR2 SYGVKD. The CDR3 loop is CAISEGQYTEAFF. CDR3 bases: TGTGCCATCAGTGAGGGACAGTACACTGAAGCTTTCTTT.

The genes are TRBV11-3 and TRBJ2-4; D gene ambiguous. Germline V gene lookup returns CDR1 SGHNT and CDR2 YENEEA. The CDR3 length is 15 residues. Between the trimmed V and J ends, which lost 2 bases and 7 bases, there was a span of 15 bases. The CDR3 sequence is CASSLNPLEGNIQYF. The DNA for the CDR3 is TGTGCCAGCAGCTTAAACCCGCTCGAAGGGAACATTCAGTACTTC. The whole variable domain, remainder taken from reference TRBV11-3 and TRBJ2-4, is EAGVVQSPRYKIIEKKQPVAFWCNPISGHNTLYWYLQNLGQGPELLIRYENEEAVDDSQLPKDRFSAERLKGVDSTLKIQPAELGDSAVYLCASSLNPLEGNIQYFGAGTRLSVL.

The V and J genes are TRBV7-9 and TRBJ1-1; D is ambiguous. Germline CDR1 and CDR2: SEHNR and FQNEAQ (reference sequence). V was pared by 1 base and J by 1 base, with 4 bases between. The CDR3 is 13 residues long. CDR3 sequence (DNA): TGTGCCAGCAGCTTAGAGCAGAACACTGAAGCTTTCTTT. This codes for CASSLEQNTEAFF.

This chain connects TRBV4-2 to TRBJ1-2; maybe TRBD1 (6 bases). Trimming shortened V by 0 bases and J by 0 bases, and 11 bases separated the two germline ends. Germline lookup yields CDR1 LGHNA and CDR2 YNFKEQ. This CDR3 has 16 amino acids. The CDR3 region is CASSQELGQPNYGYTF. The CDR3 nucleotides read TGTGCCAGCAGCCAAGAACTAGGACAGCCTAACTATGGCTACACCTTC.

This chain joins TRBV4-1 and TRBJ2-2, with a possible D match to TRBD1 (6 bases). CDR1 is MGHRA, CDR2 YSYEKL, per germline. Trimming left V 3 bases short and J 4 bases short, with 12 bases between. The CDR3 consists of 15 residues. CDR3: CASSQATGSTGELFF. CDR3 DNA sequence: TGCGCCAGCAGCCAGGCTACAGGGAGCACCGGGGAGCTGTTTTTT.

V usage is TRBV5-6 and J usage is TRBJ2-3; no definite D call. CDR3 length equals 15 residues. Germline V lookup: CDR1 SGHDT, CDR2 YYEEEE. V was cut by 1 base and J by 1 base, with 10 bases left in between. In DNA form, the CDR3 reads TGTGCCAGCAGCTTGAGGCGGCTTGGCACAGATACGCAGTATTTT. Its protein product is CASSLRRLGTDTQYF. The full variable domain, completed using reference TRBV5-6 and TRBJ2-3, is DAGVTQSPTHLIKTRGQQVTLRCSPKSGHDTVSWYQQALGQGPQFIFQYYEEEERQRGNFPDRFSGHQFPNYSSELNVNALLLGDSALYLCASSLRRLGTDTQYFGPGTRLTVL.

The table lists this clone with a count of one. The V gene is TRBV19, the J gene TRBJ1-5; the match to TRBD1 covers 7 bases. Germline CDR1 reads LNHDA; CDR2 reads SQIVND (reference sequence). V shed 5 bases and J 2 bases; nucleotides not matched to a gene: 3. This CDR3 has 14 amino acids. The DNA for the CDR3 is TGTGCCAGTAGTTTTGACAGGGGCAATCAGCCCCAGCATTTT. It specifies CASSFDRGNQPQHF. Filled out from reference TRBV19 and TRBJ1-5, the complete variable domain reads DGGITQSPKYLFRKEGQNVTLSCEQNLNHDAMYWYRQDPGQGLRLIYYSQIVNDFQKGDIAEGYSVSREKKESFPLTVTSAQKNPTAFYLCASSFDRGNQPQHFGDGTRLSIL.

The V gene is TRBV19, the J gene TRBJ2-2, with a possible D match to TRBD2 (5 bases). This CDR3 is 13 amino acids long. CDR1 and CDR2 from the germline V gene are LNHDA and SQIVND (reference sequence). V was shortened by 2 bases and J by 6 bases, with 7 bases between the two germline ends. For the CDR3, the DNA is TGTGCCAGTAGTATACAGAGGGCCGGGGAGCTGTTTTTT. Its translation: CASSIQRAGELFF.

The chain joins TRBV30 to TRBJ2-5; 10 positions match TRBD2. The V and J ends lost 3 bases and 6 bases, in that order; junction bases with no gene match: 10. The CDR3 is made up of 15 amino acids. CDR1 is GTSNPN, CDR2 SVGIG, per germline (reference sequence). The CDR3 spells CAWRTSGGVGKTQYF. CDR3 DNA: TGTGCCTGGAGAACCAGCGGGGGGGTTGGAAAGACCCAGTACTTC.

The J gene is TRBJ1-1, the V gene TRBV3-1 (or the pseudogene TRBV3-2); unclear D gene. From germline, CDR1 is LGHDT and CDR2 YNNKEL (reference sequence). Trimming took 4 bases from V and 8 from J, leaving 14 bases between them. The CDR3 has 13 residues. In nucleotides, the CDR3 is TGTGCCAGCAGCCCAACCCCCTCAAAAGAAGCTTTCTTT. Amino acids: CASSPTPSKEAFF.

This clone was recorded once. The V call is TRBV9, the J call TRBJ2-6; D remains ambiguous. Germline loops: CDR1 SGDLS, CDR2 YYNGEE. The CDR3 spans 15 residues. V was shortened by 2 bases and J by 4 bases, with 10 bases between the two germline ends. In nucleotides, the CDR3 is TGTGCCAGCAGCGTCCTAGGATCCGGGGCCAACGTCCTGACTTTC. Translating gives CASSVLGSGANVLTF.

The V and J genes are TRBV2 and TRBJ2-3, with TRBD1 matching 9 bases. The CDR3 consists of 14 residues. Germline CDR1 is SNHLY and CDR2 is FYNNEI. The V gene end was trimmed by 6 bases and the J gene end by 4 bases; junction bases not matched to a gene: 5. The CDR3 nucleotides read TGTGCCAGCAGCGCGACAGGGGGATCAGATACGCAGTATTTT. Its translation is CASSATGGSDTQYF.

V usage is TRBV29-1 and J usage is TRBJ1-4, with TRBD1 matching 7 bases. The junction had 5 bases not matched to a gene; V was cut back by 5 bases and J by 5 bases. CDR1 and CDR2 (germline): SQVTM, ANQGSEA. The CDR3 has 13 residues. The CDR3 DNA follows: TGCAGCGTTTTTGGACAGGAGAATGAAAAACTGTTTTTT. Its protein product is CSVFGQENEKLFF.

This clone showed up just a few times. This chain uses TRBV6-5 with TRBJ1-2; D gene unclear. The germline V and J ends were trimmed by 6 bases and 4 bases, with 18 bases remaining between them. The length of the CDR3 is 15 residues. CDR1 and CDR2 from the germline V gene are MNHEY and SVGAGI. As DNA, the CDR3 is TGTGCCAGCAGCCCCTTAATGACGGGAAGCTATGGCTACACCTTC. This codes for CASSPLMTGSYGYTF.